The sequence of this TCR beta chain was determined in a study of cytomegalovirus exposure and HLA in healthy donors. The wider study: Per a later analysis, the roughly 690 first-cohort and 110 or so validation repertoires shared one platform.

Libraries were prepared by immunoSEQ multiplex PCR; TCRdb keeps only in-frame clonotypes and omits some of them. Of approximately 120,000 clones in the sample, roughly 86% were seen once. The CDR3 has 16 residues. Trimming took 1 base from V and 2 from J, leaving 14 bases between them. CDR1 and CDR2 from the germline V gene are SGHRS and YFSETQ. The donors were in the approximately 130-subject validation cohort; that cohort was separate from the roughly 730-subject first cohort. In regard to this clone: Its target is unknown.

Study-wide points: In vitro confirmation showed three CMV-associated chains to be CMV antigen specific. Cytomegalovirus status, reportedly, was diagnosed with high specificity and sensitivity by the classifier.

Input material: PBMCs. This receptor was obtained from a woman aged 18-29 years in good health and CMV-seronegative. This sequence joins TRBV5-1 and TRBJ2-3, with D possibly being TRBD2 (7 bases). CDR3 DNA: TGCGCCAGCAGCTTGACCGGGCGGGGGCCCACAGATACGCAGTATTTT. Translating it yields CASSLTGRGPTDTQYF.